The source of this T cell receptor beta chain is a study of T cell responses to AZD1222 COVID-19 vaccine. Produced via immunoSEQ multiplex PCR; TCRdb's table is partial and in-frame only. The table has roughly 130,000 clones, about 88% seen once. About this clone itself: Its antigen is not known.

Study results and limitations: The breadth and depth of Spike-specific TCRs increased once two AZD1222 doses had been given.

The source of this sequence is an adult in good health. The specimen was peripheral blood, collected on day 0 of MenACWY control vaccination.

The DNA of the CDR3 is TGTGCCAGCAGTGCTGGACGAATCTCTGGAAACACCATATATTTT. As protein: CASSAGRISGNTIYF. J is TRBJ1-3 and V is TRBV6-6; no reliable D call. Trimming left V 5 bases short and J 0 bases short, with 11 bases between. Germline V gives CDR1 MNHNY, CDR2 SVGAGI (reference sequence). CDR3 length: 15 residues.